The text below deals with one TCR beta chain. Its antigen is still unknown. These data are taken from a study of cytomegalovirus exposure and HLA in healthy donors. The study ran its PCR with 60 Vbeta and 13 Jbeta primers. Sequencing was performed with immunoSEQ multiplex PCR; in TCRdb, only in-frame clones are kept and a portion is missing. This sample has 100,000 to 150,000 clones, with about 73% found just once. Germline lookup yields CDR1 SGHRS and CDR2 YFSETQ. The CDR3 spans 17 residues. V shed 3 bases, J shed 2 bases, and the junction held 8 bases outside the gene matches. Each donor was healthy, and each was a bone marrow donor. Study-level points and caveats: The later analysis indicated that the majority of CMV-associated TCR beta chains appeared HLA-restricted. Exclusion as indistinguishable affected some V segments, including TRBV6-2 and TRBV6-3. The HLA-A and HLA-B alleles of most subjects were reportedly predicted accurately from TCR beta sequences.

Sequenced input: PBMCs. This chain links TRBV5-1 with TRBJ2-5; 12 positions match TRBD2. The clonotype was recovered from a woman aged 40 to 49 in good health and CMV-seronegative. CDR3 region: CASSSGLAGLLQETQYF. The CDR3 DNA is TGCGCCAGCAGCTCTGGACTAGCGGGGCTCTTACAAGAGACCCAGTACTTC.